This record concerns one T cell receptor (beta chain) sequence. This sample stems from a study of radiation and T cells in renal cell carcinoma. Across the study: Nephrectomy followed 15 Gy stereotactic body radiation by 4 weeks.

The sample's time point: baseline pretreatment blood. Specified treatment: 15 Gy SBRT to primary tumor, nephrectomy 4 weeks later. Blood was sampled at baseline, 2 weeks and 4 weeks after SBRT. Trimming removed 6 bases from V and 4 bases from J, with 18 bases in between. Germline V gene lookup returns CDR1 ENHRY and CDR2 SYGVKD. This CDR3 comprises 16 residues. Sequenced by immunoSEQ multiplex PCR; TCRdb stores in-frame clones only, minus some. The sample holds 120,000 to 150,000 clones; about 85% are singletons and the top ten take 4.1%. The chain is built from TRBV10-3 and TRBJ2-2; D may correspond to TRBD1 or TRBD2 (6 bases each). The sequence derives from a woman aged 65 to 85 with renal cell carcinoma. This material consisted of blood, taken from a patient whose treatment included radiotherapy and nephrectomy. CDR3 loop: CAIRSSGAASTGELFF. The DNA of the CDR3 is TGTGCCATCAGATCGTCGGGGGCTGCGAGCACCGGGGAGCTGTTTTTT.